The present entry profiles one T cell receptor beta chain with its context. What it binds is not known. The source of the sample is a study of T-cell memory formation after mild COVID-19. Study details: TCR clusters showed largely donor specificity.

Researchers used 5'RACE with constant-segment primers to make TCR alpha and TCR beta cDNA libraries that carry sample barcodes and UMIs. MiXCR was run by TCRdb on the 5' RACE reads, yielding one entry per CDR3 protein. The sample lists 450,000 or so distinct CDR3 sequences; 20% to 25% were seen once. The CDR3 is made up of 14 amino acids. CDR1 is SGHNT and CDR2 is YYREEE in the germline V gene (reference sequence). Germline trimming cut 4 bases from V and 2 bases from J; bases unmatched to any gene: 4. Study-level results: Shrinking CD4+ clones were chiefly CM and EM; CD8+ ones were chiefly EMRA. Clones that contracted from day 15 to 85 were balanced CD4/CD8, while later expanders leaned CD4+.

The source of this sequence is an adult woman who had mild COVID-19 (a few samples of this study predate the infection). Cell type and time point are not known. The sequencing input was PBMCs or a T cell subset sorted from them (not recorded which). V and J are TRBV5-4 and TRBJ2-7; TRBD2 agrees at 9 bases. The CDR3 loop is CASSQTSGTYEQYF. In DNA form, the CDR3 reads TGTGCCAGCAGCCAGACTAGCGGAACCTACGAGCAGTACTTC.